This T cell receptor (beta chain) emerged from a study of cytomegalovirus exposure and HLA in healthy donors. V was clipped by 4 bases and J by 5 bases, with 15 bases between them. This CDR3 comprises 14 residues. Germline assignment: CDR1 SGHKS and CDR2 YYEKEE (reference sequence). As to this clone: Its antigen remains unknown.

Broader study findings: There were several of the most significant clusters that appeared linked to common viral pathogens in a later analysis.

With 60 Vbeta and 13 Jbeta primers, the PCR was carried out. The table came from immunoSEQ multiplex PCR; TCRdb's copy has only in-frame clones and leaves some out. The repertoire holds 110,000 to 150,000 clones, with around 10% as singletons. The sequence was obtained from a man aged 45-65 years in good health and CMV-seronegative. Sequenced: PBMCs. This rearrangement joins TRBV5-5 to TRBJ1-2; D not resolved. The CDR3 reads CASSPGPEGYGYTF. As DNA, the CDR3 is TGTGCCAGCAGCCCCGGCCCTGAGGGATATGGCTACACCTTC.